This T cell receptor (beta chain) stems from a study of cytomegalovirus exposure and HLA in healthy donors. The germline V gene has CDR1 SGHNT and CDR2 YYREEE (reference sequence). V dropped 4 bases and J dropped 0 bases, with 8 bases sitting between them. The CDR3 has 15 amino acids. Primers included in the PCR were 60 Vbeta and 13 Jbeta primers. Some clones are missing from TCRdb's copy, which holds only in-frame ones; the method was immunoSEQ multiplex PCR. The table lists roughly 97,000 clones, roughly 9.1% of them singletons, with under 6% in the top ten. This clone was counted only a few times. This TCR was sampled from a man aged 35-49 years in good health and CMV-seropositive. The sequencing sample was made of PBMCs. V usage is TRBV5-4 and J usage is TRBJ2-6; D remains ambiguous. The CDR3 loop reads CASSKQHSGANVLTF. The DNA for the CDR3 is TGTGCCAGCAGCAAACAGCACTCTGGGGCCAACGTCCTGACTTTC. The full variable domain, completed using reference TRBV5-4 and TRBJ2-6, is ETGVTQSPTHLIKTRGQQVTLRCSSQSGHNTVSWYQQALGQGPQFIFQYYREEENGRGNFPPRFSGLQFPNYSSELNVNALELDDSALYLCASSKQHSGANVLTFGAGSRLTVL.